Given below is one T cell receptor (beta chain) in context. This clonotype was found once. It lacks a known antigen. Qualities for individual bases were not recorded, and no much larger clone is one base off. A read on its own is weak evidence. This record comes from a study of blood T cells in healthy people across ages (dated by TCRdb to about 2015). For the wider study: In model experiments, template switching captured about one uniquely barcoded TCR beta cDNA molecule for every two T cells. The study analyzed two additional independent replicas of 1 million unique cDNA reads from the same blood draw for two donors, one aged 18 to 30 and one aged 80 or older. The donors were split into four age groups: young (average roughly 15 years), middle-aged (39), aged (approximately 60) and long-lived (about 74). To avoid experimental bias, donors of different ages were distributed randomly across sequencing lanes. Using deep sequencing normalized with unique cDNA molecular identifiers, the study measured how TCR beta repertoire diversity changes with age. The study at large found these results: Conclusive comparison of naive and antigen-experienced compartments was prevented by the profiling of bulk unsorted PBMCs. Estimates of total diversity based on one million sequenced T cells were considered lower bounds and underestimates. Because donor CMV infection status was unknown, age-related changes in expanded clonotypes were potentially confounded. Observed TCR beta diversity per million T cells fell roughly linearly with age, and a significant reduction was already apparent by age roughly 40. Compared with the aged group, more naive CD4+ T cells, fewer expanded clones and increased TCR diversity were shown by the long-lived group, suggesting age selection. Observed TCR beta diversity correlated strongly with the percentage of naive T cells measured by flow cytometry.

The library was obtained by 5' RACE. Sequenced on an Illumina HiSeq 2500. A second roughly 6 to 12 cycle PCR used a sample-barcoded 5' primer and a J-beta primer mix. A template-switch 5' adaptor carrying 12 random nucleotides introduced a unique molecular identifier onto each TCR beta cDNA molecule. At least 2.5 million CDR3-containing paired-end reads were obtained from each sample. First-strand cDNA synthesis was performed from all RNA using the Mint cDNA synthesis kit, with priming by a TRBC-specific oligonucleotide. After uracil-DNA glycosylase treatment, a first 18-cycle PCR used universal primers M1SS and BC2_uni_R on all cDNA. Per the original workflow: Each sample was normalized by randomly selecting 1 million high-quality reads, each carrying a distinct molecular identifier. Reads sharing molecular identifiers were discarded rather than binned into consensus sequences. CDR3 identification, clonotype clustering and error correction used MiTCR with a Q25 quality threshold and the strictest error-elimination algorithm. A nonparametric unseen species model with Euler transformation was used to estimate a lower bound on total TCR beta diversity. TCRdb applied fastp at Q25 and MiXCR to the public reads, then kept only in-frame beta chains. For every CDR3 protein sequence, its rows merge into one entry that carries the most common genes and DNA. The V and J calls here are based on TCRdb, not the publication. Present in this sample are hundreds of thousands of distinct CDR3 sequences, around 49% of which were seen just once. Approximately 32% of the sample rests with the top ten.

Systemically healthy Caucasian individuals from Russia, 35 to 40 in total and aged about 6 to 95 years, were included as donors. Each donor gave ten milliliters of peripheral blood, drawn into EDTA-treated Vacutainer tubes. Ficoll-Paque density-gradient centrifugation was used to isolate PBMCs, with at least 6 million obtained per sample. Total RNA was extracted from PBMCs with Trizol reagent, with at least 5 micrograms obtained per sample. Naive CD45RAhigh/CD27high T cell percentages were measured by flow cytometry on a PBMC aliquot from every donor. CDR1 and CDR2 (SGHAT, FQNNGV) derive from the germline V gene. The CDR3 has 12 amino acids, counting the end cysteine and phenylalanine. Here the CDR3 DNA is all that survives: 36 bases in frame from base 1. The V end loses 2 bases and the J end loses 6 bases, and a stretch of 8 bases separates them.

Here the chain combines TRBV11-2 and TRBJ2-7, with the D gene call left open. The source of this sequence is a woman aged 60-75 years in good health. Sequencing was carried out using blood. The CDR3 region reads CASSLSKSEQYF. The nucleotide sequence reads as follows: TGTGCCAGCAGCTTATCAAAATCCGAGCAGTACTTC.